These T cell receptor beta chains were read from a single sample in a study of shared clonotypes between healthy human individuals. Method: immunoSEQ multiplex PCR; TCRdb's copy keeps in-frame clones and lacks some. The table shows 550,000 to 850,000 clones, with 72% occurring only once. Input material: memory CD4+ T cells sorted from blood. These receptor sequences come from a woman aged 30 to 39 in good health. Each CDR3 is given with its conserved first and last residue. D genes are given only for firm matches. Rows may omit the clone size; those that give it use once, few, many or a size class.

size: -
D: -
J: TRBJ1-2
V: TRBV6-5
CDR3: CASSYGRGRAGSGYTF
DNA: TGTGCCAGCAGTTACGGTCGGGGCAGGGCTGGCAGTGGCTACACCTTC

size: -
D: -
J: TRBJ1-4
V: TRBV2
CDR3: CASSVRKSNEKLFF
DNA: TGTGCCAGCAGTGTTAGGAAATCAAATGAAAAACTGTTTTTT

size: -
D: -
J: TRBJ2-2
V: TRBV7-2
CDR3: CASSRYWRGSSGELFF
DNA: TGTGCCAGCAGCCGTTACTGGCGGGGTTCTTCCGGGGAGCTGTTTTTT

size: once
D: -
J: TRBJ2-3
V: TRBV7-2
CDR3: CASSLASVLTTDTQYF
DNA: TGTGCCAGCAGCTTAGCTTCCGTTCTCACCACAGATACGCAGTATTTT

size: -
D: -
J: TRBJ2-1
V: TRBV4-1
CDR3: CASSQDRGGGMSNEQFF
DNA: TGCGCCAGCAGCCAAGATAGGGGCGGTGGGATGTCCAATGAGCAGTTCTTC

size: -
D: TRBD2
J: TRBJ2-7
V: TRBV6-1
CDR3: CASSEGSATSWREQYF
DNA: TGTGCCAGCAGTGAAGGGAGCGCGACTAGCTGGCGCGAGCAGTACTTC

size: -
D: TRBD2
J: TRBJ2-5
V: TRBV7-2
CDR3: CASSNPGTIETQYF
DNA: TGTGCCAGCAGCAACCCAGGGACTATAGAGACCCAGTACTTC

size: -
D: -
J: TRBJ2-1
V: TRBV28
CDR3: CASNSPGGVSYNEQFF
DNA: TGTGCCAGCAACTCCCCGGGCGGCGTCTCCTACAATGAGCAGTTCTTC

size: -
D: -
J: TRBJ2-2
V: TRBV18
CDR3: CASSPGQGLNGELFF
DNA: TGTGCCAGCTCACCAGGCCAGGGCTTGAACGGGGAGCTGTTTTTT

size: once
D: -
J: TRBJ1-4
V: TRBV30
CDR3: CAWSRTNEKLFF
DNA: TGTGCCTGGAGTCGAACTAATGAAAAACTGTTTTTT

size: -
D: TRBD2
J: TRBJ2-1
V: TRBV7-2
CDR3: CASSFLAGEFNEQFF
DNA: TGTGCCAGCAGCTTCCTAGCGGGAGAATTCAATGAGCAGTTCTTC

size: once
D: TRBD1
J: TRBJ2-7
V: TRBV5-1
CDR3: CASSLGQGLSYEQYF
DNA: TGCGCCAGCAGCTTGGGACAGGGGCTATCCTACGAGCAGTACTTC

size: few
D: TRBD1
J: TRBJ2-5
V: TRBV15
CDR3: CATSRDPWTGETQYF
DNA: TGTGCCACCAGCAGAGATCCGTGGACAGGAGAGACCCAGTACTTC

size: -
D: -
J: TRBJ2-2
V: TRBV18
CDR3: CASSPQGPNTGELFF
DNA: TGTGCCAGCTCACCACAGGGCCCGAACACCGGGGAGCTGTTTTTT

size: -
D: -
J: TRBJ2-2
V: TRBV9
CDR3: CASSLRLANTGELFF
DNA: TGTGCCAGCAGCCTGCGGCTCGCGAACACCGGGGAGCTGTTTTTT

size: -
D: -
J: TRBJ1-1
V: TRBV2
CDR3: CASSGGTWAFF
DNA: TGTGCCAGCAGTGGAGGGACCTGGGCTTTCTTT

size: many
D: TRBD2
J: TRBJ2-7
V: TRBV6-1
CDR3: CASSARLALEQYF
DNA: TGTGCCAGCAGTGCCAGACTAGCGCTGGAGCAGTACTTC

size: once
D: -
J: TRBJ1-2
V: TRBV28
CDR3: CASSLITGHSYGYTF
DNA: TGTGCCAGCAGTTTAATAACTGGCCACAGCTATGGCTACACCTTC

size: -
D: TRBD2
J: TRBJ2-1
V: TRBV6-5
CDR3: CASSYGLAGANEQFF
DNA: TGTGCCAGCAGTTACGGTTTAGCGGGAGCCAATGAGCAGTTCTTC

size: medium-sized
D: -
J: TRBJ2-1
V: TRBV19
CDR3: CASSAYNEQFF
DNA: TGTGCCAGTAGTGCATACAATGAGCAGTTCTTC

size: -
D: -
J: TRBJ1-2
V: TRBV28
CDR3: CASSLSAINYGYTF
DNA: TGTGCCAGCAGTCTTTCAGCTATTAACTATGGCTACACCTTC

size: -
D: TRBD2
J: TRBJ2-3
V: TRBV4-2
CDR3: CASSQGSGSQGKDTQYF
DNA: TGTGCCAGCAGCCAAGGTAGCGGGAGTCAGGGTAAAGATACGCAGTATTTT

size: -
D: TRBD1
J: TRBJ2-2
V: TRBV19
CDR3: CASSPQDRDLLTGELFF
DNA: TGTGCCAGTAGTCCTCAGGACAGGGATCTTCTCACCGGGGAGCTGTTTTTT

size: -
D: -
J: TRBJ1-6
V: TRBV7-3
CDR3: CASSLKPPGYNSPLHF
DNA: TGTGCCAGCAGCTTAAAACCTCCTGGCTATAATTCACCCCTCCACTTT

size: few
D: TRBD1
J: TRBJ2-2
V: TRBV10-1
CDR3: CASSWTGTGDTGELFF
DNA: TGCGCCAGCAGTTGGACCGGGACAGGAGACACCGGGGAGCTGTTTTTT

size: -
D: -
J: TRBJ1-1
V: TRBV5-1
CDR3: CASRGGLRTEAFF
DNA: TGCGCCAGCAGGGGAGGATTGAGGACTGAAGCTTTCTTT

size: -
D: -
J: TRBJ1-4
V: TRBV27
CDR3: CASTDQLGVGSEKLFF
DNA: TGTGCCAGCACGGACCAACTGGGGGTCGGAAGTGAAAAACTGTTTTTT

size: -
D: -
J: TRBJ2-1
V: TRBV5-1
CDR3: CASSVGQNNEQFF
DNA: TGCGCCAGCAGCGTTGGACAGAACAATGAGCAGTTCTTC

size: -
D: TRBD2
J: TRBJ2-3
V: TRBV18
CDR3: CASSSGSSDTQYF
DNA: TGTGCCAGCTCTAGCGGGAGTTCAGATACGCAGTATTTT

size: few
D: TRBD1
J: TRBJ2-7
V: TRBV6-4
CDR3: CASSGDREHEQYF
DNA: TGTGCCAGCAGTGGAGACAGGGAGCACGAGCAGTACTTC

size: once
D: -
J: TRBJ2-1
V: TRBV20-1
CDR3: CSAGLYNEQFF
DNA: TGCAGTGCTGGACTCTACAATGAGCAGTTCTTC

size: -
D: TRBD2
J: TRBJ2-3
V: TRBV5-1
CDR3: CASSLSGLAGAADTQYF
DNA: TGCGCCAGCAGCTTGTCAGGACTAGCGGGTGCTGCAGATACGCAGTATTTT